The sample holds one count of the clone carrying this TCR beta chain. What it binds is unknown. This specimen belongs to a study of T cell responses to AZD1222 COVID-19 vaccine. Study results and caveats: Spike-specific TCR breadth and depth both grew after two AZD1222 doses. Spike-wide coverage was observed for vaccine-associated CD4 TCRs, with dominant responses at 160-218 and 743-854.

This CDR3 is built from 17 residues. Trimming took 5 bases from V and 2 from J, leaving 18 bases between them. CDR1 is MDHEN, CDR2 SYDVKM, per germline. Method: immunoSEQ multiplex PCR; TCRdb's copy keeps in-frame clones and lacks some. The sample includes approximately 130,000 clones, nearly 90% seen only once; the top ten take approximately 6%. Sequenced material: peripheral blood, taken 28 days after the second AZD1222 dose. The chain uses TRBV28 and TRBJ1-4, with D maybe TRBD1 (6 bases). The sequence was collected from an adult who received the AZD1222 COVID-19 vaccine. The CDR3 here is CASSVSQGPGTNEKLFF. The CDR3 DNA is TGTGCCAGCAGTGTATCACAGGGCCCAGGGACTAATGAAAAACTGTTTTTT. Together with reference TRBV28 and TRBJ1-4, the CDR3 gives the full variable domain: DVKVTQSSRYLVKRTGEKVFLECVQDMDHENMFWYRQDPGLGLRLIYFSYDVKMKEKGDIPEGYSVSREKKERFSLILESASTNQTSMYLCASSVSQGPGTNEKLFFGSGTQLSVL.